This T cell receptor (beta chain) was recorded in a study of blood T cell repertoires in COVID-19. Study overall: COVID-19 samples, acute and convalescent, were from the United States, Italy and Spain.

CDR1 is SGHDT and CDR2 is YYEEEE in the germline V gene. The CDR3 runs to 18 residues. With V trimmed by 1 base and J by 5 bases, 12 bases remained unmatched. Original handling: Estimates of nucleated cell counts were drawn from the amplification of reference gene primers. The method was immunoSEQ multiplex PCR; TCRdb's version includes in-frame clones alone and lacks a portion of them. That table is the source of V, J and clone size, and D and trimming were worked out from the DNA. The sample lists roughly 180,000 clones, approximately 88% occurring once. Two consecutive negative NP/OP PCR tests, clearance, or resolved symptoms defined Cohort 3 recovery. This clone is a singleton in its sample.

The clonotype originates from a woman aged 55-69 years who had recovered from COVID-19. The V and J genes are TRBV5-6 and TRBJ2-1; 10 bases line up with TRBD1. The sequencing sample was made of PBMCs or T cells enriched from blood (not recorded which). CDR3 coding DNA: TGTGCCAGCAGCTTGCGGGACAGGGGCGCCTTGGGGCACAATGAGCAGTTCTTC. It encodes CASSLRDRGALGHNEQFF.